This note documents a single TCR beta chain sequence. TCRdb's copy holds only in-frame clones and misses some; the assay was immunoSEQ multiplex PCR. The table includes some 80,000 clones, about 96% detected once. The record originates from a study of T cell changes during pregnancy in multiple sclerosis. Looked up from germline, CDR1 is SQVTM and CDR2 is ANQGSEA. The CDR3 has 13 amino acids. The junction had 8 bases not matched to a gene; V was cut back by 6 bases and J by 5 bases. The starting material was peripheral blood, obtained in the second trimester of pregnancy. This sequence originates from a female donor with multiple sclerosis, enrolled in a pregnancy study. The chain recombines TRBV29-1 with TRBJ2-7, with 9 bases identical to TRBD1. CDR3: CSVMDRGRHEQYF. CDR3 nucleotide sequence: TGCAGCGTGATGGACAGGGGTCGACACGAGCAGTACTTC.